This T cell receptor (beta chain) emerged from a study of metastatic and nonmetastatic thyroid tumors. Concerning this clone itself: Other DNA variants within this sample encode the same CDR3.

TCRdb re-processed the PCR reads through MiXCR. The repertoire includes about 19,000 clones, approximately 35% of them detected once, and 9% to 10% sits in the top ten. Thyroid surgery was performed in patients who had received no treatment beforehand. The CDR3 has 14 residues. Trimming took off 0 bases at V and 2 bases at J, with 8 bases between the two ends. Sequenced input: tumor tissue. The chain carries TRBV12-3 or TRBV12-4 and TRBJ2-7; no reliable D call. This TCR was recovered from a male donor with papillary thyroid cancer or a benign thyroid nodule (not recorded which). Some clones in this sample may be carry-over from other donors' samples. CDR3 protein: CASSLAGLTYEQYF. CDR3 nucleotide sequence: TGTGCCAGCAGTTTAGCAGGGCTTACCTACGAGCAGTACTTC.